These 3 T cell receptor beta chains were all obtained from the same sample, sequenced in a study of T cells in tuberculosis. Repertoires were generated with immunoSEQ multiplex PCR, while TCRdb's copy carries only in-frame clones and drops some. The sample shows 25,000 or so clones, around 90% of them seen only once. The sequenced material came from PBMCs. These TCRs come from a donor aged 10 to 29 with latent tuberculosis or without tuberculosis infection.

The V gene is TRBV5-5, the J gene TRBJ1-5; TRBD1 might be the D (5 bases). Trimming removed 3 bases from V and 9 bases from J, with 19 bases in between. CDR3 size: 15 residues. Germline loops: CDR1 SGHKS, CDR2 YYEKEE (reference sequence). The CDR3: CASSSVGGPSGPQHF. DNA of the CDR3: TGTGCCAGCAGCTCCGTCGGGGGTCCCTCCGGGCCCCAGCATTTT.

This chain links TRBV27 with TRBJ1-2; no clear D gene. The CDR3 runs to 14 residues. Germline V gene data show CDR1 as MNHEY and CDR2 as SMNVEV (reference sequence). The V end lost 3 bases, the J end lost 2 bases, and 10 bases lay between the germline ends. As DNA, the CDR3 is TGTGCCAGCAGTTTTTCAGTTGGCAACTATGGCTACACCTTC. This gives the protein CASSFSVGNYGYTF.

The genes are TRBV14 and TRBJ1-2; D call uncertain. Trimming took off 5 bases at V and 8 bases at J, with 15 bases between the two ends. The CDR3 loop spans 13 amino acids. Germline CDR1 is SGHDN and CDR2 is FVKESK. For the CDR3, the DNA is TGTGCCAGCAGCTCGTTTATAGGCGGGGGCTACACCTTC. This sequence encodes CASSSFIGGGYTF.